Following are 19 T cell receptor beta chains from one sample sequenced in a study of T-cell reconstitution after alpha-beta-depleted transplantation in children. For TCRbeta, the library was prepared with unique molecular identifiers. MiXCR, applied by TCRdb to the PCR reads, yields one record per CDR3 protein. This sample yields approximately 400,000 distinct CDR3 sequences, of which around 9.9% are seen a single time; 5% to 6.5% belongs to the top ten. The sample in question was PBMCs from the stem cell graft donor, obtained from the stem cell graft. Receptor source: a human donor who donated a stem cell graft to a child with acute myeloid leukemia.

The chain combines TRBV18 with TRBJ2-2; the D gene is possibly TRBD1 (6 bases). The length of the CDR3 is 17 residues. Germline CDR1 is KGHSH and CDR2 is LQKENI. V was clipped by 6 bases and J by 2 bases, with 19 bases between them. CDR3 nucleotide sequence: TGTGCCAGCTCTCCTCGACAGGCCAACACAAACACCGGGGAGCTGTTTTTT. Amino acids: CASSPRQANTNTGELFF.

This clonotype was seen a handful of times. The V gene is TRBV30, the J gene TRBJ2-7; D call uncertain. The V gene's germline CDR1 is GTSNPN and CDR2 SVGIG (reference sequence). The CDR3 has 12 amino acids. V gave up 2 bases and J gave up 0 bases, with 5 bases separating them. The CDR3 DNA is TGTGCCTGGAGTCGGAGCTCCTACGAGCAGTACTTC. It yields the protein CAWSRSSYEQYF.

The genes are TRBV10-2 and TRBJ2-2; no definite D call. This CDR3 contains 15 residues. V was clipped by 4 bases and J by 7 bases, with 16 bases between them. Germline V lookup: CDR1 WSHSY, CDR2 SAAADI. This CDR3 is CASSVGPPGIGELFF. CDR3 DNA: TGCGCCAGCAGTGTCGGACCGCCCGGTATCGGGGAGCTGTTTTTT.

This chain joins TRBV20-1 and TRBJ2-6; 11 nucleotides match TRBD1. The CDR3 has 17 residues. Germline values: CDR1 DFQATT, CDR2 SNEGSKA (reference sequence). V lost 1 base and J lost 1; bases outside the gene matches: 3. CDR3 sequence reads: CSARVGTGGSGANVLTF. CDR3 in DNA: TGCAGTGCTAGAGTCGGGACAGGGGGTTCTGGGGCCAACGTCCTGACTTTC.

This chain uses TRBV11-2 with TRBJ2-7; D possibly matches TRBD1 or TRBD2 (5 bases each). The CDR3 contains 14 residues. The V end was cut by 0 bases, the J end by 3 bases, with 9 bases between. CDR1 is SGHAT and CDR2 is FQNNGV in the germline V gene. CDR3 DNA: TGTGCCAGCAGCTTAGATTGGGGGAGCTACGAGCAGTACGTC. Protein: CASSLDWGSYEQYV.

V is TRBV5-5 and J is TRBJ2-7; no definite D call. This CDR3 is 12 amino acids long. The ends were cut back, 4 bases at V and 4 bases at J, with 9 bases in the middle. Germline CDR1 reads SGHKS; CDR2 reads YYEKEE (reference sequence). CDR3 sequence (DNA): TGTGCCAGCAGCCCCGAACCATACGAGCAGTACTTC. Protein: CASSPEPYEQYF.

This clonotype was counted only a few times. This chain uses TRBV20-1 with TRBJ2-3; 12 nucleotides line up with TRBD2. CDR3 length: 14 amino acids. The trim removed 3 bases at V and 5 bases at J, leaving 3 bases unmatched. Looked up from germline, CDR1 is DFQATT and CDR2 is SNEGSKA (reference sequence). The CDR3 region is CSASSSGRGDTQYF. DNA for the CDR3: TGCAGTGCTAGTTCTAGCGGGAGGGGAGATACGCAGTATTTT.

This clonotype was picked up many times. V is TRBV28 and J is TRBJ1-5; D gene unclear. Deletions cut 6 bases from V and 1 base from J, with 4 bases between. CDR3 length equals 12 residues. Germline V gene data show CDR1 as MDHEN and CDR2 as SYDVKM. CDR3 in amino acids: CASRLSNQPQHF. Written as DNA, the CDR3 is TGTGCCAGCAGGCTAAGCAATCAGCCCCAGCATTTT.

The CDR3 DNA follows: TGCGCCATTTTGCCGACAGGGTCCCACTCTTCTAACTATGGCTACACCTTC. This translates into CAILPTGSHSSNYGYTF. The V call is TRBV10-2, the J call TRBJ1-2; 7 bases map to TRBD1. CDR1 is WSHSY and CDR2 is SAAADI in the germline V gene. J gave up 0 bases and V 10 bases, and 17 bases lay outside the gene matches. The CDR3 sequence is 17 residues long.

This clonotype has a handful of counts. The rearrangement joins TRBV6-2 or TRBV6-3 to TRBJ2-5; D is unclear. Germline V gives CDR1 MNHEY, CDR2 SVGEGT. The CDR3 covers 14 residues. V was shortened by 2 bases and J by 2 bases, with 9 bases between the two germline ends. The DNA for the CDR3 is TGTGCCAGCAGTTACGAAATGATGCAAGAGACCCAGTACTTC. Translating it yields CASSYEMMQETQYF.

This clonotype was observed a few times. The chain has TRBV12-3 or TRBV12-4 and TRBJ2-7, with TRBD2 matching over 7 bases. V dropped 4 bases and J dropped 3; count of bases not matched to a gene: 9. The CDR3 length is 15 residues. Here the CDR3 reads CASSSYSGSLYEQYF. The CDR3 DNA is TGTGCCAGCAGTTCCTATAGCGGGTCTCTCTACGAGCAGTACTTC.

This chain connects TRBV20-1 to TRBJ1-1, with 12 bases fitting TRBD1. V was pared by 3 bases and J by 4 bases, with 6 bases of the junction left unmatched. The germline V gene encodes CDR1 DFQATT and CDR2 SNEGSKA (reference sequence). The CDR3 contains 15 residues. CDR3 residues: CSASGGQGAFTEAFF. The CDR3 nucleotides are TGCAGTGCTAGTGGGGGACAGGGGGCTTTCACTGAAGCTTTCTTT.

This clonotype has only a few counts. This chain joins TRBV27 and TRBJ2-1; possibly TRBD1 for D (6 bases). Germline loops: CDR1 MNHEY, CDR2 SMNVEV (reference sequence). Trimming left V 6 bases short and J 12 bases short, with 12 bases between. CDR3 length: 11 residues. CDR3 region: CASRWGLGQFF. The CDR3 DNA sequence: TGTGCCAGCAGGTGGGGGCTGGGGCAGTTCTTC.

The chain recombines TRBV28 with TRBJ2-4, with 7 bases identical to TRBD1. The CDR3 is made up of 15 amino acids. The germline V gene encodes CDR1 MDHEN and CDR2 SYDVKM. V lost 5 bases to trimming and J lost 5 bases; unmatched junction nucleotides: 9. The CDR3 nucleotides are TGTGCCAGCAGTCCGGTGGACAGGATCGAAAACATTCAGTACTTC. Translating gives CASSPVDRIENIQYF.

This clonotype was detected ten times or more. The CDR3 protein is CASSQDYSYGYTF. CDR3 in DNA: TGTGCCAGCAGCCAAGATTACAGCTATGGCTACACCTTC. This chain connects TRBV14 to TRBJ1-2; D is uncertain. The ends were cut back, 0 bases at V and 4 bases at J, with 6 bases in the middle. CDR1 SGHDN and CDR2 FVKESK come from the germline V gene. This CDR3 region has 13 residues.

The table lists this clonotype with a few counts. The V gene is TRBV5-1, the J gene TRBJ2-2, with 10 bases aligning to TRBD1. The CDR3 sequence is 15 residues long. The V and J ends lost 4 bases and 5 bases, in that order; junction bases with no gene match: 5. The V gene's germline CDR1 is SGHRS and CDR2 YFSETQ. The CDR3 reads CASSPGTGVTGELFF. In nucleotides, the CDR3 is TGCGCCAGCAGCCCAGGGACAGGGGTGACCGGGGAGCTGTTTTTT.

This clonotype has ten or more counts. The J gene is TRBJ2-5, the V gene TRBV10-3; maybe TRBD2 (6 bases). Germline CDR1 reads ENHRY; CDR2 reads SYGVKD. Trimming left V 11 bases short and J 3 bases short, with 22 bases between. The CDR3 is 15 residues long. The CDR3 is CAADRDSKIKETQYF. The CDR3 coding sequence is TGTGCCGCCGACCGGGACTCAAAAATTAAAGAGACCCAGTACTTC.

The rearrangement joins TRBV30 to TRBJ1-3; unclear D gene. V lost 1 base and J lost 7, with 11 bases in between. This CDR3 comprises 13 residues. CDR1 GTSNPN and CDR2 SVGIG come from the germline V gene (reference sequence). The CDR3 nucleotides are TGTGCCTGGAGTGCTGGACCCGGGAACACCATATATTTT. It is translated as CAWSAGPGNTIYF.

In DNA, the CDR3 is TGCAGTGCAGCCACTAGCGGGAGTGCAGATACGCAGTATTTT. Amino acids: CSAATSGSADTQYF. The genes are TRBV20-1 and TRBJ2-3; 11 positions agree with TRBD2. This CDR3 comprises 14 residues. V was pared by 6 bases and J by 4 bases, with 6 bases of the junction left unmatched. The germline gives CDR1 DFQATT, CDR2 SNEGSKA (reference sequence).